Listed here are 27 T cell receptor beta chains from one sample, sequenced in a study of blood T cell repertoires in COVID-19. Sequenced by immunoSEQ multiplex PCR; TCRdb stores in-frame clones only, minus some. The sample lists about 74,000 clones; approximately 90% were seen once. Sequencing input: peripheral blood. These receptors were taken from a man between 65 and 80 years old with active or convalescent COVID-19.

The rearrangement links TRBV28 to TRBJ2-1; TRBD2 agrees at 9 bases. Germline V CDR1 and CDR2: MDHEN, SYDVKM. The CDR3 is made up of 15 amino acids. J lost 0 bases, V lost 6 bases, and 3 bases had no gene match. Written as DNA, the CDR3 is TGTGCCAGCAGCTCTAGCGGGATCTCCTACAATGAGCAGTTCTTC. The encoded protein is CASSSSGISYNEQFF.

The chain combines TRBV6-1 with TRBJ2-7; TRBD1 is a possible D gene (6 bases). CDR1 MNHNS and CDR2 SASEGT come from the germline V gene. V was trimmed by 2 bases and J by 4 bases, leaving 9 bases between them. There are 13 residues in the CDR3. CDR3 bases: TGTGCCAGCAGTGAAACAGGGAGATACGAGCAGTACTTC. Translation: CASSETGRYEQYF.

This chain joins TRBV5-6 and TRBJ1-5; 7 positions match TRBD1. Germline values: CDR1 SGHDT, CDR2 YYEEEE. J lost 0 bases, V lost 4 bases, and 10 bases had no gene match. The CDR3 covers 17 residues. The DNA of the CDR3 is TGTGCCAGCAGCCCTAGCTGGGACAGAGATAGCAATCAGCCCCAGCATTTT. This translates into CASSPSWDRDSNQPQHF.

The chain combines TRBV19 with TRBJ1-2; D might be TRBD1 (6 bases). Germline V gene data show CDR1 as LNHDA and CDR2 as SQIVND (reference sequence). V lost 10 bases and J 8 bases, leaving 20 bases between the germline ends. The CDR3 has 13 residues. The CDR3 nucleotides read TGTGCCACCACCACAGGACAGATCCGCGGCTACACCTTC. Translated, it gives CATTTGQIRGYTF.

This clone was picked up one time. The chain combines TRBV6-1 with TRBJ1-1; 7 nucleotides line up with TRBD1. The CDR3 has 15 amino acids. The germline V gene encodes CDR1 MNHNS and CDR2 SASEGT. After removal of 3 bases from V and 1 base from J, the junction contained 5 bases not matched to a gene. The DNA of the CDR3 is TGTGCCAGCAGTGAGAGTTACAGGGGGAACACTGAAGCTTTCTTT. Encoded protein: CASSESYRGNTEAFF.

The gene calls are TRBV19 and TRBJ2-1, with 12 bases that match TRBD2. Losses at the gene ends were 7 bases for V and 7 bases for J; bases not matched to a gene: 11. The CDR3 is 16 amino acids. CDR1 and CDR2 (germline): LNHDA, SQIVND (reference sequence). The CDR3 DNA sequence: TGTGCCAGTATCGGTAGGACTAGCGGGATGAGGAATGAGCAGTTCTTC. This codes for CASIGRTSGMRNEQFF.

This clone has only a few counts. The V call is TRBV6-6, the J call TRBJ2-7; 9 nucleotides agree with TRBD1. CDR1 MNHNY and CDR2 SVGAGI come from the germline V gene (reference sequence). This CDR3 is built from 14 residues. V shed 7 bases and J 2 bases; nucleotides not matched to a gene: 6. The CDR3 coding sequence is TGTGCCAGCACCCCAAGACAGGGGGCCTACGAGCAGTACTTC. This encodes CASTPRQGAYEQYF.

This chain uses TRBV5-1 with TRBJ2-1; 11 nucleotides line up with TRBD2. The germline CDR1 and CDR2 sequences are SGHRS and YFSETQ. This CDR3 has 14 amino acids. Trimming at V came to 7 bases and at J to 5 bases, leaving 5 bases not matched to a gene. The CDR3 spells CASATSGSDNEQFF. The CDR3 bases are TGCGCCAGCGCCACTAGCGGGAGTGACAATGAGCAGTTCTTC.

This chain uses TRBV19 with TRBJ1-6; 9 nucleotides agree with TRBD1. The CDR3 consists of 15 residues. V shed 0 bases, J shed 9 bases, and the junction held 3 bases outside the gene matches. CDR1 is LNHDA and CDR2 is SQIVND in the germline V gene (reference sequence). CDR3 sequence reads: CASSIDDRGSSPLHF. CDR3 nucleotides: TGTGCCAGTAGTATAGACGACAGGGGGTCTTCACCCCTCCACTTT.

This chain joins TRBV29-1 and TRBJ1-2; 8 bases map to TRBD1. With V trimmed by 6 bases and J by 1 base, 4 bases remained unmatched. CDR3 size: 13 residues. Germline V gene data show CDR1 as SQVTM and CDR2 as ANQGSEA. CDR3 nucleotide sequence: TGCAGCGTGGCAGGGGGCGTTAACTATGGCTACACCTTC. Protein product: CSVAGGVNYGYTF.

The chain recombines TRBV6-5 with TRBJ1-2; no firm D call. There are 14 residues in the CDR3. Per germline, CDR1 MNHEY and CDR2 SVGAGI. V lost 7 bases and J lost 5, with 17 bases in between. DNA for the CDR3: TGTGCCAGCACCCCCCTGCCGGAGGCTTATGGCTACACCTTC. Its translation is CASTPLPEAYGYTF.

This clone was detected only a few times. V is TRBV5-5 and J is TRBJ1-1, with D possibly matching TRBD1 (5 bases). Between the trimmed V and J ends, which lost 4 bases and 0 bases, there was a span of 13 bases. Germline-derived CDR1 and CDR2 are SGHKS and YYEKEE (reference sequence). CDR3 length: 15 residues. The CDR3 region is CASSARGGLNTEAFF. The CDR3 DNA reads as TGTGCCAGCAGCGCCCGCGGGGGATTGAACACTGAAGCTTTCTTT.

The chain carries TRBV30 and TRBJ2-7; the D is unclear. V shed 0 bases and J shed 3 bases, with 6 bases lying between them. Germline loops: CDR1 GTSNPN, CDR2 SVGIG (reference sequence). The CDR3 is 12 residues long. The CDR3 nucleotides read TGTGCCTGGAGTGTAAGCCGCTACGAGCAGTACTTC. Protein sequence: CAWSVSRYEQYF.

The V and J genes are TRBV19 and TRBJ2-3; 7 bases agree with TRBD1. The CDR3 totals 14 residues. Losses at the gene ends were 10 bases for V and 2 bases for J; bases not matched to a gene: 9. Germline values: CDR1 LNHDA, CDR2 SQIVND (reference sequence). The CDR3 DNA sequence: TGTGCCACTGGATTCAGGGGGTTCACAGATACGCAGTATTTT. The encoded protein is CATGFRGFTDTQYF.

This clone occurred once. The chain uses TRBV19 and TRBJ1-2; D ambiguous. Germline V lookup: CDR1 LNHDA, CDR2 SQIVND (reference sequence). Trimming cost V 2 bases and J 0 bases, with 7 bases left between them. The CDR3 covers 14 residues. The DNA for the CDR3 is TGTGCCAGTAGTATAACGTTAGCTAACTATGGCTACACCTTC. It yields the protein CASSITLANYGYTF. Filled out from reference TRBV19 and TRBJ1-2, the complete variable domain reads DGGITQSPKYLFRKEGQNVTLSCEQNLNHDAMYWYRQDPGQGLRLIYYSQIVNDFQKGDIAEGYSVSREKKESFPLTVTSAQKNPTAFYLCASSITLANYGYTFGSGTRLTVV.

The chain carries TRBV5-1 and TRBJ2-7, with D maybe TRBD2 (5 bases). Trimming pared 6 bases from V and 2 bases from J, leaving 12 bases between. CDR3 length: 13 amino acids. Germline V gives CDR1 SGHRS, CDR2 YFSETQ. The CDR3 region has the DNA TGCGCCAGCACCTCCCTCGGGGCCTACGAGCAGTACTTC. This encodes CASTSLGAYEQYF.

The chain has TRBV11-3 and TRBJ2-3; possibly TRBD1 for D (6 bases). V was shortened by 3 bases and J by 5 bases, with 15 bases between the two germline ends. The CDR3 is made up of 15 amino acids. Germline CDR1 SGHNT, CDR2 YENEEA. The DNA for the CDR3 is TGTGCCAGCAGCTTCGCCGAAAAGGGGGAAGATACGCAGTATTTT. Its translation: CASSFAEKGEDTQYF.

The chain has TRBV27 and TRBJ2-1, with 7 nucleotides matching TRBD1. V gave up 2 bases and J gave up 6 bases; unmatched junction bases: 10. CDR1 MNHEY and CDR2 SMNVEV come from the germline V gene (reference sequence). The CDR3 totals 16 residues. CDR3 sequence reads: CASSLRTGTPVNEQFF. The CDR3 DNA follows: TGTGCCAGCAGTTTACGGACAGGCACCCCCGTCAATGAGCAGTTCTTC.

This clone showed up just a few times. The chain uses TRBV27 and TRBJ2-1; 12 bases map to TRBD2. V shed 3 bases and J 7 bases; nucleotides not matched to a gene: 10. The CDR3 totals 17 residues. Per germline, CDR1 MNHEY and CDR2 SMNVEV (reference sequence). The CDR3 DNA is TGTGCCAGCAGTTTGCAGAGCGGGACTAGCGGGTGGAATGAGCAGTTCTTC. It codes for CASSLQSGTSGWNEQFF.

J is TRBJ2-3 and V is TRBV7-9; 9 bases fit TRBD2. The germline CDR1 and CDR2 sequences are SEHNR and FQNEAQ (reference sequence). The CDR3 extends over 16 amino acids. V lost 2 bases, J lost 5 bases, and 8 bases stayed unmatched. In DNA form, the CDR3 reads TGTGCCAGCAGCTTAATCGGTAGCGGGAGAGGAGATACGCAGTATTTT. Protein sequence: CASSLIGSGRGDTQYF.

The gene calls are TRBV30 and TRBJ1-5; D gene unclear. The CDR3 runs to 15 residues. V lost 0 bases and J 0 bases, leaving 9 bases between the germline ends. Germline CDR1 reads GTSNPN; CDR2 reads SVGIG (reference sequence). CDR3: CAWSVTAASNQPQHF. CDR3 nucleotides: TGTGCCTGGAGTGTCACAGCCGCTAGCAATCAGCCCCAGCATTTT.

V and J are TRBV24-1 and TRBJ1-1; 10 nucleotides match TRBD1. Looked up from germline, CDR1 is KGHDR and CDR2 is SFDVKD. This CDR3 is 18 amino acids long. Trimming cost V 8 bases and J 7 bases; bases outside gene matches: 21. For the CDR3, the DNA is TGTGCCACCACCAGGGTAACCGGGACAGGGGCCTTAGGTGGTGAAGCTTTCTTT. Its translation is CATTRVTGTGALGGEAFF.

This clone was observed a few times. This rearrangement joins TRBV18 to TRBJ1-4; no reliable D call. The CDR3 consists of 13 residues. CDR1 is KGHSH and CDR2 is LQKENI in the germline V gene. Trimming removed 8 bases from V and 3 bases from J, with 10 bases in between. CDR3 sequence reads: CASVRDPNEKLFF. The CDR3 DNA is TGTGCCAGCGTCCGGGATCCTAATGAAAAACTGTTTTTT.

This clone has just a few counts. The CDR3 sequence: CASSPEAGGNQPQHF. The CDR3, as DNA: TGTGCCAGCTCACCGGAAGCTGGGGGGAATCAGCCCCAGCATTTT. The genes are TRBV18 and TRBJ1-5; D is perhaps TRBD1 (5 bases). The CDR3 runs 15 residues. Trimming removed 3 bases at V and 4 bases at J, with 13 bases between. CDR1 KGHSH and CDR2 LQKENI come from the germline V gene.

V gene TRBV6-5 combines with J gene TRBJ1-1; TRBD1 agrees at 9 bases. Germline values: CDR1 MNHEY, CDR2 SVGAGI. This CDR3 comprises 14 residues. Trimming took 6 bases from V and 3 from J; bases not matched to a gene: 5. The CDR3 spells CASRGRTGDTEAFF. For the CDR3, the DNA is TGTGCCAGCAGGGGGCGGACAGGGGACACTGAAGCTTTCTTT.

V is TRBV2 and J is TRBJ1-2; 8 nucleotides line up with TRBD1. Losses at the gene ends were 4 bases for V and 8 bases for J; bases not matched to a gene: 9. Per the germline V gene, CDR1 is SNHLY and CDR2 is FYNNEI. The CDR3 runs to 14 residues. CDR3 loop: CASSGRTGKTGYTF. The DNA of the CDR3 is TGTGCCAGCAGTGGGAGGACAGGGAAGACGGGCTACACCTTC.

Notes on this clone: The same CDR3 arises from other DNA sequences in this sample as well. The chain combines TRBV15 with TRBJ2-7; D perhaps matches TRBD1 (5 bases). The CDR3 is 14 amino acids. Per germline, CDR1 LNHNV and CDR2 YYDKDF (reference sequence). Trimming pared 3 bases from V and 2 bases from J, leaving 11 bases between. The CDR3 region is CATSRKQGTYEQYF. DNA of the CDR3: TGTGCCACCAGCAGGAAGCAGGGTACCTACGAGCAGTACTTC.